The present TCR beta chain was sequenced within a study of blood T cells in healthy people across ages. Notes on the study in general: What prevented conclusive comparison of naive and antigen-experienced cells was that PBMCs were unsorted.

Total RNA was extracted at no less than 5.5 micrograms per sample. It was with a sample-barcoded 5' primer and a J-beta primer mix that a second PCR of about 6 to 12 cycles was run. TCRdb re-called the 5' RACE reads through MiXCR, storing one row per CDR3 protein. Of more than 700,000 distinct CDR3 sequences in the sample, less than 60% are singletons; the top ten hold around 18%. This clonotype was seen more than once but under ten times. What it binds is unknown. The CDR3 contains 13 residues. Germline loops: CDR1 MNHEY, CDR2 SMNVEV (reference sequence). V lost 3 bases and J 7 bases, leaving 9 bases between the germline ends.

This sequence was found in an elderly man in good health. Sequenced input: blood. The rearrangement joins TRBV27 to TRBJ1-4; possible D gene TRBD1, 5 bases. The CDR3 DNA follows: TGTGCCAGCAGTTTGCGGGGCAGTGAAAAACTGTTTTTT. Translating gives CASSLRGSEKLFF.